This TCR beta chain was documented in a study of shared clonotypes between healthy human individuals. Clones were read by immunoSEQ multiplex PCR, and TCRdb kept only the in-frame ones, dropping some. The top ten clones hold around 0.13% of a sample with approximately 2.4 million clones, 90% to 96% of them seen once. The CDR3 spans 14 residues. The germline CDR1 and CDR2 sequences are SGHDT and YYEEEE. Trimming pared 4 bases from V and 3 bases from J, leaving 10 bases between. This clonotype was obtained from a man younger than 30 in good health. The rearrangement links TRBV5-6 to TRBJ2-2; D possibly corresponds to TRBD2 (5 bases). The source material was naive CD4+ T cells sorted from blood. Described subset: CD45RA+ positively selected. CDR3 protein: CASSLEGYTGELFF. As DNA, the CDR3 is TGTGCCAGCAGCCTCGAGGGATACACCGGGGAGCTGTTTTTT.